The 15 T cell receptor beta chains presented below share a single source sample, sequenced in a study of blood T cell repertoires in COVID-19. Clones were read by immunoSEQ multiplex PCR, and TCRdb kept only the in-frame ones, dropping some. The table lists 150,000 to 200,000 clones, 88% of them singletons. The sequenced sample was peripheral blood. Receptors originate from a human donor in a cohort sampled during active COVID-19.

The V and J genes are TRBV9 and TRBJ2-2; 9 positions match TRBD1. Unmatched junction bases numbered 10, after V lost 4 bases and J lost 6 bases. Germline CDR1 SGDLS, CDR2 YYNGEE. The CDR3 consists of 16 residues. CDR3 sequence (DNA): TGTGCCAGCAGCTCACGGGGACAGGGAAGCTCCGGGGAGCTGTTTTTT. This gives the protein CASSSRGQGSSGELFF.

V and J are TRBV4-3 and TRBJ1-5; possible D gene TRBD1, 6 bases. Germline V CDR1 and CDR2: LGHNA, YSLEER. The length of the CDR3 is 15 residues. Trimming took off 0 bases at V and 6 bases at J, with 12 bases between the two ends. CDR3 DNA: TGCGCCAGCAGCCAAGACAGGGGCGGGGGTCAGCCCCAGCATTTT. Protein product: CASSQDRGGGQPQHF.

The J gene is TRBJ2-4, the V gene TRBV3-1 (or the pseudogene TRBV3-2); perhaps TRBD2 as D (5 bases). The length of the CDR3 is 17 residues. Germline values: CDR1 LGHDT, CDR2 YNNKEL (reference sequence). V shed 4 bases and J shed 6 bases, with 22 bases lying between them. The DNA of the CDR3 is TGTGCCAGCAGCCTCGAGTACCAGGCCCGTGGGAGAAACATTCAGTACTTC. This gives the protein CASSLEYQARGRNIQYF.

This chain uses TRBV11-2 with TRBJ2-3, with D tentatively TRBD2 (6 bases). There are 15 residues in the CDR3. V was clipped by 1 base and J by 2 bases, with 10 bases between them. Per germline, CDR1 SGHAT and CDR2 FQNNGV. CDR3 sequence reads: CASSLAGTYTDTQYF. The CDR3 nucleotides are TGTGCCAGCAGCTTAGCAGGGACTTACACAGATACGCAGTATTTT. The whole variable domain, remainder taken from reference TRBV11-2 and TRBJ2-3, is EAGVAQSPRYKIIEKRQSVAFWCNPISGHATLYWYQQILGQGPKLLIQFQNNGVVDDSQLPKDRFSAERLKGVDSTLKIQPAKLEDSAVYLCASSLAGTYTDTQYFGPGTRLTVL.

V is TRBV20-1 and J is TRBJ2-3; D unclear. There are 11 residues in the CDR3. V shed 6 bases and J shed 4 bases, with 8 bases lying between them. Germline-derived CDR1 and CDR2 are DFQATT and SNEGSKA (reference sequence). CDR3 loop: CSATIPDTQYF. DNA of the CDR3: TGCAGTGCAACTATTCCAGATACGCAGTATTTT.

The V gene is TRBV5-1, the J gene TRBJ2-1, with 8 bases identical to TRBD1. CDR1 and CDR2 (germline): SGHRS, YFSETQ. V shed 4 bases and J 5 bases; nucleotides not matched to a gene: 2. The CDR3 covers 13 residues. CDR3 protein: CASSATGDNEQFF. CDR3 nucleotides: TGCGCCAGCAGCGCGACAGGGGACAATGAGCAGTTCTTC.

A note on this clone: A read error may produce the germline difference seen at one junction end. This chain links TRBV4-1 with TRBJ2-7; TRBD2 is a possible D gene (6 bases). The CDR3 contains 16 residues. Germline V lookup: CDR1 MGHRA, CDR2 YSYEKL. CDR3 coding DNA: TGCGCCAGCAGCCAAGGGGAGGCAGGGACCTCCATGGGAGCTTCGTTC. Amino acids: CASSQGEAGTSMGASF.

This clone appeared once. The CDR3 nucleotides are TGCAGTGCTAGAGTTACCTACGAGCAGTACTTC. This encodes CSARVTYEQYF. The rearrangement uses TRBV20-1 and TRBJ2-7; D uncertain. V gave up 1 base and J gave up 2 bases, with 3 bases separating them. In germline, CDR1 is DFQATT, CDR2 SNEGSKA (reference sequence). There are 11 residues in the CDR3.

The genes are TRBV2 and TRBJ1-3, with 8 bases that match TRBD1. Germline-derived CDR1 and CDR2 are SNHLY and FYNNEI. V lost 1 base and J lost 0; bases outside the gene matches: 5. This CDR3 comprises 17 residues. Here the CDR3 reads CASSEVLGQGSGNTIYF. The CDR3, as DNA: TGTGCCAGCAGTGAAGTGTTAGGACAGGGCTCTGGAAACACCATATATTTT.

The J gene is TRBJ2-6, the V gene TRBV5-1; 7 bases match TRBD1. Looked up from germline, CDR1 is SGHRS and CDR2 is YFSETQ. With 4 bases clipped from V and 1 base from J, the junction kept 5 bases outside the gene matches. There are 16 residues in the CDR3. The CDR3 spells CASSHRGASGANVLTF. CDR3 nucleotide sequence: TGCGCCAGCAGCCACAGGGGCGCGTCTGGGGCCAACGTCCTGACTTTC.

V usage is TRBV5-4 and J usage is TRBJ2-7; possibly TRBD2 for D (6 bases). V was cut by 0 bases and J by 6 bases, with 13 bases left in between. CDR3 length: 14 amino acids. Per germline, CDR1 SGHNT and CDR2 YYREEE (reference sequence). Here the CDR3 reads CASSLGGGDGEQYF. The CDR3 bases are TGTGCCAGCAGCTTGGGGGGAGGAGATGGCGAGCAGTACTTC.

The V and J genes are TRBV7-8 and TRBJ1-1; a possible D gene is TRBD1 (6 bases). V lost 5 bases to trimming and J lost 5 bases, with 15 bases between them. Germline values: CDR1 SGHVS, CDR2 FQNEAQ. The CDR3 extends over 14 amino acids. The CDR3 spells CASSTQQGRTEAFF. CDR3 coding DNA: TGTGCCAGCAGCACTCAACAGGGCAGGACTGAAGCTTTCTTT.

The CDR3 coding sequence is TGTGCCAGCAGCCCCGAGGAGGGGGCATATGGCTACACCTTC. Its protein product is CASSPEEGAYGYTF. The chain couples TRBV9 to TRBJ1-2; 7 positions match TRBD1. Germline CDR1 SGDLS, CDR2 YYNGEE. Trimming removed 4 bases from V and 5 bases from J; junction bases left unmatched: 8. The CDR3 is 14 amino acids. The full variable domain, completed using reference TRBV9 and TRBJ1-2, is DSGVTQTPKHLITATGQRVTLRCSPRSGDLSVYWYQQSLDQGLQFLIQYYNGEERAKGNILERFSAQQFPDLHSELNLSSLELGDSALYFCASSPEEGAYGYTFGSGTRLTVV.

This clone occurred once. The chain employs TRBV5-6 and TRBJ1-2; D might be TRBD1 (6 bases). CDR1 is SGHDT, CDR2 YYEEEE, per germline. This CDR3 contains 16 residues. Trimming shortened V by 0 bases and J by 4 bases, and 16 bases separated the two germline ends. In nucleotides, the CDR3 is TGTGCCAGCAGCTTGGCCCTGGCGGGGGCAGGCTATGGCTACACCTTC. Encoded protein: CASSLALAGAGYGYTF.

In its sample, this clone was seen a few times. The rearrangement links TRBV30 to TRBJ1-2; 7 nucleotides agree with TRBD1. The CDR3 runs to 13 residues. CDR1 GTSNPN and CDR2 SVGIG come from the germline V gene (reference sequence). The junction had 10 bases not matched to a gene; V was cut back by 0 bases and J by 12 bases. This chain's CDR3 is CAWSVPPSGGDTF. The CDR3 DNA reads as TGTGCCTGGAGTGTACCCCCCTCAGGGGGTGACACCTTC.